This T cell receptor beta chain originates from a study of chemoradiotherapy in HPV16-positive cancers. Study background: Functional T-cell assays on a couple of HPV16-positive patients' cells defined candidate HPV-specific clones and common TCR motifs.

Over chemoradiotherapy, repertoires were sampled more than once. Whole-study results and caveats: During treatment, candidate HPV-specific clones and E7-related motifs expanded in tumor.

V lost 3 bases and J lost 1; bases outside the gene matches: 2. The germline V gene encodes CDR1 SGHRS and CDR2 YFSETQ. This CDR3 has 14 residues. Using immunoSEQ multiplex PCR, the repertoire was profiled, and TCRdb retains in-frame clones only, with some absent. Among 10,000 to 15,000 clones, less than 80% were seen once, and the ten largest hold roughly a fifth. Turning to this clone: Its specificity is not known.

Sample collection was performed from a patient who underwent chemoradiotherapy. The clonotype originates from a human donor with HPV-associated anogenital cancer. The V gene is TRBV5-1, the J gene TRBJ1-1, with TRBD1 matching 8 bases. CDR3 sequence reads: CASSSGTGNTEAFF. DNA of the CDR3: TGCGCCAGCAGCTCCGGGACAGGGAACACTGAAGCTTTCTTT.